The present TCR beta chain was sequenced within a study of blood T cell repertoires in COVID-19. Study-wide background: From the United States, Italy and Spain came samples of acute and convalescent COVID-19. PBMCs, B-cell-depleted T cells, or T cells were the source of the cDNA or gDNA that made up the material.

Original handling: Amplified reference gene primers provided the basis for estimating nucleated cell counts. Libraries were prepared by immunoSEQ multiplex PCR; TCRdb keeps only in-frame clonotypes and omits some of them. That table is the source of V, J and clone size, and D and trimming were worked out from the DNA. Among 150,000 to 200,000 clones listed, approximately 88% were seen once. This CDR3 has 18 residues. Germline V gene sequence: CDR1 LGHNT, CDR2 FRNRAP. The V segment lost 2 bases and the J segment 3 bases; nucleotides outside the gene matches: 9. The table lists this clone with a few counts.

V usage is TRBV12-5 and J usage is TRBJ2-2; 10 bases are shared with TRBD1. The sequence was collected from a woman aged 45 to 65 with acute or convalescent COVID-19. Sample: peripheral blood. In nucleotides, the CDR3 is TGTGCTAGTGGTTTGCCACGACAGGGGGCAGCGCACACCGGGGAGCTGTTTTTT. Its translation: CASGLPRQGAAHTGELFF.